This T cell receptor beta chain was found in a study of long-term antiretroviral therapy in people with HIV. Concerning this clone: At one boundary the junction diverges from the germline segment, which might be a read error.

Sequencing relied on immunoSEQ assay v3.0, run at survey level. Sequencing used immunoSEQ multiplex PCR; TCRdb keeps in-frame clones, though not all of them. The repertoire holds about 16,000 clones, with more than 65% as singletons. The origin of this receptor is a man aged 25-40 years with HIV. The material was unsorted PBMCs, obtained around 1.2 years before starting antiretroviral therapy.

The CDR3 loop is CASSDRDRNPALTF. The CDR3 nucleotides read TGTGCCAGTAGCGACCGGGACAGGAATCCGGCTCTGACCTTC. The chain recombines TRBV19 with TRBJ2-7; 8 bases line up with TRBD1. The germline gives CDR1 LNHDA, CDR2 SQIVND (reference sequence). This CDR3 has 14 amino acids.